These T cell receptor beta chains were read from a single sample in a study of long-term antiretroviral therapy in people with HIV. Sequencing was performed with immunoSEQ multiplex PCR; in TCRdb, only in-frame clones are kept and a portion is missing. The table records around 13,000 clones, about 74% of them present only once. Sequenced here: unsorted PBMCs, sampled 0.5 years before starting antiretroviral therapy. These receptors all stem from a woman aged 40 to 50 with HIV. Both conserved end residues are part of each CDR3. Fields, in order: D gene, V gene, J gene, clone size, CDR3 protein, CDR3 DNA. The D gene is left open where the match is weak. Clone sizes are given selectively: once, few, many, or a class where the clone is expanded.

TRBD2	TRBV10-1	TRBJ2-1	once	CASSETSGGNNEQFF	TGCGCCAGCAGCGAGACTAGCGGGGGAAACAATGAGCAGTTCTTC
NA	TRBV2	TRBJ1-5	NA	CASSAAVIKERDHQPQHF	TGTGCCAGCAGCGCGGCAGTAATAAAGGAGAGGGATCATCAGCCCCAGCATTTT
TRBD1	TRBV29-1	TRBJ2-7	few	CSAGQGTYEQYF	TGCAGCGCTGGACAGGGTACCTACGAGCAGTACTTC
TRBD1	TRBV19	TRBJ1-2	NA	CASSIGTVYGYTF	TGTGCCAGTAGTATCGGGACAGTCTATGGCTACACCTTC
NA	TRBV7-9	TRBJ2-1	NA	CASTFLANPRNEQFF	TGTGCCAGCACCTTCCTAGCGAACCCACGCAATGAGCAGTTCTTC
NA	TRBV15	TRBJ1-6	NA	CATSREGASNSPLHF	TGTGCCACCAGCAGAGAAGGGGCCAGTAATTCACCCCTCCACTTT
NA	TRBV27	TRBJ2-5	NA	CATNRDGTRETQYF	TGTGCCACCAATCGGGACGGGACTCGAGAGACCCAGTACTTC
TRBD1	TRBV10-2	TRBJ1-1	NA	CASGTGKAEAFF	TGCGCCAGTGGGACAGGGAAGGCTGAAGCTTTCTTT
NA	TRBV2	TRBJ2-2	NA	CASVGQSRGGELFF	TGTGCCAGCGTCGGACAGTCACGGGGGGGGGAGCTGTTTTTT
NA	TRBV12-5	TRBJ1-2	NA	CASGLGTNYGYTF	TGTGCTAGTGGTTTGGGGACTAACTATGGCTACACCTTC
NA	TRBV21-1	TRBJ1-6	NA	CASSKNPRGDSPLHF	TGTGCCAGCAGCAAAAACCCCAGGGGCGACTCACCCCTCCACTTT
NA	TRBV10-2	TRBJ2-2	NA	CASSPGSGELFF	TGCGCCAGCAGTCCAGGTTCCGGGGAGCTGTTTTTT
TRBD2	TRBV25-1	TRBJ2-1	NA	CASSAYSGSSYNEQFF	TGTGCCAGCAGTGCCTATAGCGGGAGCTCCTACAATGAGCAGTTCTTC
TRBD1	TRBV5-4	TRBJ2-1	NA	CASSERQGSNEQFF	TGTGCCAGCAGCGAAAGACAGGGAAGCAATGAGCAGTTCTTC
NA	TRBV14	TRBJ2-5	NA	CASSQEGNQIVETQYF	TGTGCCAGCAGCCAAGAAGGCAACCAAATAGTGGAGACCCAGTACTTC
TRBD1	TRBV5-1	TRBJ1-2	NA	CASSLSLSGTGNSNYGYTF	TGCGCCAGCAGCTTGAGCCTTTCCGGGACAGGGAACTCTAACTATGGCTACACCTTC
NA	TRBV6-1	TRBJ1-5	NA	CASSALVAGQINQPQHF	TGTGCCAGCAGTGCCCTGGTTGCTGGACAGATCAATCAGCCCCAGCATTTT
NA	TRBV5-3	TRBJ2-7	NA	CASSLGSRPYEQYF	TGTGCCAGCAGCTTGGGAAGCCGCCCCTACGAGCAGTACTTC
NA	TRBV30	TRBJ2-3	NA	CAWSKKGGTDTQYF	TGTGCCTGGAGTAAGAAAGGAGGCACAGATACGCAGTATTTT
NA	TRBV5-6	TRBJ2-2	NA	CASTDSGTTGELFF	TGTGCCAGCACTGACTCAGGGACCACCGGGGAGCTGTTTTTT
NA	TRBV4-2	TRBJ1-2	NA	CASSQVSGGEKNYGYTF	TGTGCCAGCAGCCAAGTTTCGGGAGGAGAAAAAAACTATGGCTACACCTTC
NA	TRBV4-3	TRBJ2-7	NA	CASSQRRGNPYEQYF	TGCGCCAGCAGCCAACGGAGGGGGAACCCCTACGAGCAGTACTTC
NA	TRBV13	TRBJ2-5	NA	CASSFRDNQETQYF	TGTGCCAGCAGCTTCCGGGACAACCAAGAGACCCAGTACTTC
TRBD1	TRBV28	TRBJ1-2	NA	CASSLKGYRRDSSRGGYTF	TGTGCCAGCAGTTTAAAGGGGTATCGTAGGGACAGCTCGAGAGGTGGCTACACCTTC
NA	TRBV2	TRBJ1-2	once	CASSEAGLGYTF	TGTGCCAGCAGTGAAGCAGGGTTGGGCTACACCTTC
TRBD1	TRBV7-8	TRBJ1-5	once	CASSLAGTGRPSNQPQHF	TGTGCCAGCAGCTTAGCCGGGACAGGGCGGCCTAGCAATCAGCCCCAGCATTTT
TRBD2	TRBV27	TRBJ2-7	NA	CASSTQLAGAYEQYF	TGTGCCAGCAGTACTCAACTAGCGGGAGCCTACGAGCAGTACTTC
NA	TRBV29-1	TRBJ2-2	few	CSVEKVLSGELFF	TGCAGCGTTGAAAAGGTCTTAAGCGGAGAGCTGTTTTTT
TRBD1	TRBV5-6	TRBJ1-1	NA	CASSPLDRDTEAFF	TGTGCCAGCAGCCCCCTCGACAGGGACACTGAAGCTTTCTTT
TRBD1	TRBV5-5	TRBJ1-1	NA	CASSDDRVTEAFF	TGTGCCAGCAGCGACGACAGGGTCACTGAAGCTTTCTTT
NA	TRBV2	TRBJ1-1	NA	CASIGDIWNTEAFF	TGTGCCAGCATAGGGGACATCTGGAACACTGAAGCTTTCTTT
NA	TRBV6-1	TRBJ1-1	once	CASRRTEAFF	TGTGCCAGCAGACGAACTGAAGCTTTCTTT
TRBD1	TRBV30	TRBJ1-4	NA	CAWSVSWTGRGEKLFF	TGTGCCTGGAGTGTGTCTTGGACAGGGCGGGGTGAAAAACTGTTTTTT